The clone carrying this T cell receptor beta chain has only a few counts. Its matching antigen is unknown. Using its own MiXCR run on the 5' RACE reads, TCRdb lists one record per CDR3 protein. The sample includes fewer than 550,000 distinct CDR3 sequences, 15% to 20% of them seen just once. CDR1 and CDR2 (germline): SGDLS, YYNGEE. The ends were cut back, 4 bases at V and 5 bases at J, with 13 bases in the middle. The CDR3 runs to 13 residues. This sample was included in a study of T-cell memory formation after mild COVID-19. General study findings and limits: Clones contracting over day 15 to 85 were CD4/CD8 balanced, with later expanders leaning CD4+. Most CD4+ clones that shrank were in CM and EM, while CD8+ ones turned up in EMRA.

Sequencing used PBMCs or a T cell subset sorted from them (not recorded which). V and J are TRBV9 and TRBJ2-7; D may be TRBD2 (6 bases). This TCR was recovered from an adult woman who had mild COVID-19 (a few samples of this study predate the infection). Cell type and time point are not known. CDR3 coding DNA: TGTGCCAGCAGCCCTACCGGGGGACACGAGCAGTACTTC. Protein product: CASSPTGGHEQYF.